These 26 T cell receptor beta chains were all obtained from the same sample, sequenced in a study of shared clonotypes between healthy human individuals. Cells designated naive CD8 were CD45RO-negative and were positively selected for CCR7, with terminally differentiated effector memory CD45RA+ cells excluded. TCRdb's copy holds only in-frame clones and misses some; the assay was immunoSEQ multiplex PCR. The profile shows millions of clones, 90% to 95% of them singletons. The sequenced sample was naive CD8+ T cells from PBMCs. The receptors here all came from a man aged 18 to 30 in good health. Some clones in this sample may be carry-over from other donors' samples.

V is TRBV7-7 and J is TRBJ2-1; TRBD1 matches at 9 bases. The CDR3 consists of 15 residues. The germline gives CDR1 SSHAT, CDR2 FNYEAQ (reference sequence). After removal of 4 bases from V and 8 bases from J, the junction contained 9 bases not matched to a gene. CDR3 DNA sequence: TGTGCCAGCAGCTCCTCCGGGACAGGGTTTCATGAGCAGTTCTTC. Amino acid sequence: CASSSSGTGFHEQFF.

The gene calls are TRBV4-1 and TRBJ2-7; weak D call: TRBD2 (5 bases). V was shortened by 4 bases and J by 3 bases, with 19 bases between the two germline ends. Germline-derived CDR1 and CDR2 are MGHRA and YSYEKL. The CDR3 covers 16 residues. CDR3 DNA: TGCGCCAGCAGCCTAAGCGACGGGATACTAAGCTACGAGCAGTACTTC. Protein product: CASSLSDGILSYEQYF.

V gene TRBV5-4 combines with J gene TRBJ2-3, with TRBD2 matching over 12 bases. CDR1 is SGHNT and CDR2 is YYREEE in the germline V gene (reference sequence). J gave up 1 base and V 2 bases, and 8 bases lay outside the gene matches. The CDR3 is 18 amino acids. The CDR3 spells CASSLYSLAGGGTDTQYF. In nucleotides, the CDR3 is TGTGCCAGCAGCTTATATTCCCTAGCGGGAGGGGGCACAGATACGCAGTATTTT.

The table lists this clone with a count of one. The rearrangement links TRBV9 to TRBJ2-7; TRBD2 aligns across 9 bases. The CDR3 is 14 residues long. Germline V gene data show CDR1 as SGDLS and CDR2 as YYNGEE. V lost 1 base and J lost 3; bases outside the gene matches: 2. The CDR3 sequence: CASSVTREGYEQYF. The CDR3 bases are TGTGCCAGCAGCGTAACGCGGGAGGGCTACGAGCAGTACTTC.

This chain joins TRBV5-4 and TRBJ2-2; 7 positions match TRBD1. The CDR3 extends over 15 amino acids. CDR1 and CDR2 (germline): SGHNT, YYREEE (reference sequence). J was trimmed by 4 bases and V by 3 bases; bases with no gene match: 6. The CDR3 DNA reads TGTGCCAGCAGCTCCGACAGGGAACCCACCGGGGAGCTGTTTTTT. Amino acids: CASSSDREPTGELFF.

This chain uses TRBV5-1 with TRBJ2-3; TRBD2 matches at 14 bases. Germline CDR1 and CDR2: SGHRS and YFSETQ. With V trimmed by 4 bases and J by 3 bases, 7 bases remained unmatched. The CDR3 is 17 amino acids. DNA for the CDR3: TGCGCCAGCAGCGCCGGGACTAGCGGGAGTGTTACAGATACGCAGTATTTT. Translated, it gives CASSAGTSGSVTDTQYF.

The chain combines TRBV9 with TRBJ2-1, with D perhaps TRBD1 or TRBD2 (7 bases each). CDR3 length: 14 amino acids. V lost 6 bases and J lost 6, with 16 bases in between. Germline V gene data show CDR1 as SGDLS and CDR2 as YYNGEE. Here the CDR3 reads CASNPGGGGNEQFF. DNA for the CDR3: TGTGCCAGCAACCCAGGGGGAGGGGGCAATGAGCAGTTCTTC.

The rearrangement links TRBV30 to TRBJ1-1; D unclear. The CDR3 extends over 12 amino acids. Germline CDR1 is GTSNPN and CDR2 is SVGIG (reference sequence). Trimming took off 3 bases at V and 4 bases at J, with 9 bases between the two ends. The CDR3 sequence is CAWSSWGTEAFF. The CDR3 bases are TGTGCCTGGAGCTCCTGGGGCACTGAAGCTTTCTTT.

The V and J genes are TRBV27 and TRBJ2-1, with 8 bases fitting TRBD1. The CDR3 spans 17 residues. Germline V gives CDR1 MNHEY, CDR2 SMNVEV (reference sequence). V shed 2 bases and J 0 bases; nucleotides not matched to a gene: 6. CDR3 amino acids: CASSLGQGHSSYNEQFF. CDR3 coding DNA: TGTGCCAGCAGTTTAGGACAGGGCCACAGCTCCTACAATGAGCAGTTCTTC.

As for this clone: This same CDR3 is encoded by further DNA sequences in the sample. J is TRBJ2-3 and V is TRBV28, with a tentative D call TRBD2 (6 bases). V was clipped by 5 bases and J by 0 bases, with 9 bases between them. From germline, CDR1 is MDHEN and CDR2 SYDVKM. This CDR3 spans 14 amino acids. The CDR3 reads CASSLLASTDTQYF. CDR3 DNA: TGTGCCAGCAGTCTACTAGCAAGCACAGATACGCAGTATTTT.

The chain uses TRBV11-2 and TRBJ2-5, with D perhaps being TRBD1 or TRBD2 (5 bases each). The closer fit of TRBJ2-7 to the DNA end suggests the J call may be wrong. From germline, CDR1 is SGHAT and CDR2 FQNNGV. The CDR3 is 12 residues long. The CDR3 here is CASRRGAGEQYF. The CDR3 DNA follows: TGTGCCAGCAGGAGGGGTGCGGGCGAGCAGTACTTC.

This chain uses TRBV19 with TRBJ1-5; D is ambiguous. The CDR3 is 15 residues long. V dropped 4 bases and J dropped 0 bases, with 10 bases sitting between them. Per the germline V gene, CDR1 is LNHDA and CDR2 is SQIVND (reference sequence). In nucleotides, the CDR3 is TGTGCCAGTAGTACTACCTGGGGTAGCAATCAGCCCCAGCATTTT. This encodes CASSTTWGSNQPQHF.

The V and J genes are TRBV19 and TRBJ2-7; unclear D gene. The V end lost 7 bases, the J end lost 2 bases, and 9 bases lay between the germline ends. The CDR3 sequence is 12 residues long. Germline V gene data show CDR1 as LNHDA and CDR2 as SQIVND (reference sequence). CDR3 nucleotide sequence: TGTGCCAGTACTAATACACCCTACGAGCAGTACTTC. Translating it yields CASTNTPYEQYF.

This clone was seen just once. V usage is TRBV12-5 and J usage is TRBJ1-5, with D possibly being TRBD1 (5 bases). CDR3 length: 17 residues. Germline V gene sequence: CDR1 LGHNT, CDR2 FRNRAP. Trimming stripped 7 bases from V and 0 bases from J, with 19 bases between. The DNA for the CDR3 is TGTGCTAGTGCCCCTCCCGGGACGGATTATAGCAATCAGCCCCAGCATTTT. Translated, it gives CASAPPGTDYSNQPQHF.

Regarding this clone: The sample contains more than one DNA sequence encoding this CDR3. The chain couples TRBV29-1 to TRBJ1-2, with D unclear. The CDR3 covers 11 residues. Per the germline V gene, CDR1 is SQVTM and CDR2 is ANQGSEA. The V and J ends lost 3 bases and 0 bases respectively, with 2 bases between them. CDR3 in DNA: TGCAGCGTTGACACTAACTATGGCTACACCTTC. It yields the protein CSVDTNYGYTF.

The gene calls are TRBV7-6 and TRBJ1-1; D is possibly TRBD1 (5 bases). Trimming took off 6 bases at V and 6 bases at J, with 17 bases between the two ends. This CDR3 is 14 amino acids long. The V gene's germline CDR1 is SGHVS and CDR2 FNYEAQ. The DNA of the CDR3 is TGTGCCAGCAGGAGCCGGGACGGAATTCCTGAAGCTTTCTTT. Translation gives CASRSRDGIPEAFF.

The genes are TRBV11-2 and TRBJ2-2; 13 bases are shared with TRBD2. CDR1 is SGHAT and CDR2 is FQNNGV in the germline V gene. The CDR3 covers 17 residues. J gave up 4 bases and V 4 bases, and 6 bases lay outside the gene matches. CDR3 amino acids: CASSSGLAGDLTGELFF. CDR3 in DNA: TGTGCCAGCAGCTCCGGACTAGCGGGAGACCTCACCGGGGAGCTGTTTTTT.

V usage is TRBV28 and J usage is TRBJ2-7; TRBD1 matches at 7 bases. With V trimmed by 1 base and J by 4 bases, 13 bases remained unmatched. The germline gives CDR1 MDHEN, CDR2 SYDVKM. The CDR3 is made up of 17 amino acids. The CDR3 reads CASSLSGFRQGEYEQYF. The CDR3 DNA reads TGTGCCAGCAGTTTATCAGGATTCCGACAGGGAGAGTACGAGCAGTACTTC.

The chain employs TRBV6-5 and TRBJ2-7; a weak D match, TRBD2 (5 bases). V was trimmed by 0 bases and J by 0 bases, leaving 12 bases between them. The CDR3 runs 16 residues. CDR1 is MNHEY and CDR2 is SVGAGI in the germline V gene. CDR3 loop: CASSYSRGQNSYEQYF. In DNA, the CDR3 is TGTGCCAGCAGTTACTCACGCGGGCAGAACTCCTACGAGCAGTACTTC.

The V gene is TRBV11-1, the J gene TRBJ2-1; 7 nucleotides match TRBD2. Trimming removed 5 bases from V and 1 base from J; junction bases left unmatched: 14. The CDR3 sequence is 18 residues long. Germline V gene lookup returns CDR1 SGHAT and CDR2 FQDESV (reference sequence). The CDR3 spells CASSRMGGSGRSYNEQFF. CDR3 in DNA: TGTGCCAGCAGCCGAATGGGGGGGTCGGGAAGGTCCTACAATGAGCAGTTCTTC.

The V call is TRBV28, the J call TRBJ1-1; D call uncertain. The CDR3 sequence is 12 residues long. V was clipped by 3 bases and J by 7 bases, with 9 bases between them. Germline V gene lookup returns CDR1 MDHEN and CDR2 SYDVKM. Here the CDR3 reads CASSFDKNEAFF. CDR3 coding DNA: TGTGCCAGCAGTTTCGACAAGAATGAAGCTTTCTTT.

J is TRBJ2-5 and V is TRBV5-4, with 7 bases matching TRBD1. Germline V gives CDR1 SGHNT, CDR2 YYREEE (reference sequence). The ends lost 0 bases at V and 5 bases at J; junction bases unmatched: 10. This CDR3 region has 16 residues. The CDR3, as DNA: TGTGCCAGCAGCTTGGAAAGGACAGGAGAATGGGAGACCCAGTACTTC. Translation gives CASSLERTGEWETQYF.

In DNA, the CDR3 is TGTGCCAGCAGCTTACGAGCGGGACACTATAGCAATCAGCCCCAGCATTTT. Its protein is CASSLRAGHYSNQPQHF. The J gene is TRBJ1-5, the V gene TRBV7-8; D is possibly TRBD1 (6 bases). This CDR3 comprises 17 residues. The germline gives CDR1 SGHVS, CDR2 FQNEAQ. V lost 2 bases and J lost 0, with 14 bases in between.

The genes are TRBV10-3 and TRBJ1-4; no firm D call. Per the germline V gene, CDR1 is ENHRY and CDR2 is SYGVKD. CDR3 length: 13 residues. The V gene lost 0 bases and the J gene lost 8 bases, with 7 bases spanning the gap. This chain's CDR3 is CAISESIGEKLFF. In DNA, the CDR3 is TGTGCCATCAGTGAGTCGATAGGGGAAAAACTGTTTTTT.

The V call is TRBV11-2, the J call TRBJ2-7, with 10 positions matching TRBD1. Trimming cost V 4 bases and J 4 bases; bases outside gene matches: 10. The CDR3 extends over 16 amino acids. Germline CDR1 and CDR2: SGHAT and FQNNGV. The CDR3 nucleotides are TGTGCCAGCAGCTCCCGGACAGGGGGTCGCCCTTACGAGCAGTACTTC. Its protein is CASSSRTGGRPYEQYF.

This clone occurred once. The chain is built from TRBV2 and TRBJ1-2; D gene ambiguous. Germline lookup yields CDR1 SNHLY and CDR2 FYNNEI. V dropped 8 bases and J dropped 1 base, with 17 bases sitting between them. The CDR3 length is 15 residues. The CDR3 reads CASFSQEAFNYGYTF. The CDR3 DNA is TGTGCCAGCTTTTCCCAAGAGGCCTTTAACTATGGCTACACCTTC. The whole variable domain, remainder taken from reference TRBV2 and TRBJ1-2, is EPEVTQTPSHQVTQMGQEVILRCVPISNHLYFYWYRQILGQKVEFLVSFYNNEISEKSEIFDDQFSVERPDGSNFTLKIRSTKLEDSAMYFCASFSQEAFNYGYTFGSGTRLTVV.